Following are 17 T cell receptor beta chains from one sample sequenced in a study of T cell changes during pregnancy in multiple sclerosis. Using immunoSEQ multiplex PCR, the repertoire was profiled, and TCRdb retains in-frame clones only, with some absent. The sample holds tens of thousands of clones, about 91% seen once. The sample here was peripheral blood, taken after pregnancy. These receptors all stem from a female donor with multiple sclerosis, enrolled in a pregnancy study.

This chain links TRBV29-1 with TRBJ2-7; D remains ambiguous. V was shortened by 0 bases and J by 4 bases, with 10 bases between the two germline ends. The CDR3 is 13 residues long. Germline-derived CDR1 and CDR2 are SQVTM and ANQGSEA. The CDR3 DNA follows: TGCAGCGTTGAAGAGGGCAGAAAATACGAGCAGTACTTC. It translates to CSVEEGRKYEQYF.

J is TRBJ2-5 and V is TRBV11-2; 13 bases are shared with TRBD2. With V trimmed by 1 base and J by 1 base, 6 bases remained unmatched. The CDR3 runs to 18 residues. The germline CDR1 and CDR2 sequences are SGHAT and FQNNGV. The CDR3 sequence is CASSLVPRLAGGQETQYF. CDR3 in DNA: TGTGCCAGCAGCTTAGTCCCGAGACTAGCGGGAGGCCAAGAGACCCAGTACTTC.

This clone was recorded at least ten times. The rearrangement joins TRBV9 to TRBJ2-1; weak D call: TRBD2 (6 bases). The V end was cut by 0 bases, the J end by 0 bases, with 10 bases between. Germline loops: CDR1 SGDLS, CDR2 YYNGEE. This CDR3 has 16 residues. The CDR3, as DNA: TGTGCCAGCAGCGTAGATGGGACTTTCTCCTACAATGAGCAGTTCTTC. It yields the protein CASSVDGTFSYNEQFF.

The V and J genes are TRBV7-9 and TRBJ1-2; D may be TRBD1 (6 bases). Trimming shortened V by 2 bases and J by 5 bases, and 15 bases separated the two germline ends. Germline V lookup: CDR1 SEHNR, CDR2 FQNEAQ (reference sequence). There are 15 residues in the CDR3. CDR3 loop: CASSLSRTANYGYTF. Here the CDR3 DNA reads TGTGCCAGCAGCTTATCTCGGACAGCCAATTATGGCTACACCTTC.

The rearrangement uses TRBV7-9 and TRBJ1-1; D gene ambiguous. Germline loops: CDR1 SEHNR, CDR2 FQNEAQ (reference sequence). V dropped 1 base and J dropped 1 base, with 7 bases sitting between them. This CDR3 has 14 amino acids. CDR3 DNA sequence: TGTGCCAGCAGCTTAGTAGGAGGGAACACTGAAGCTTTCTTT. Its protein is CASSLVGGNTEAFF.

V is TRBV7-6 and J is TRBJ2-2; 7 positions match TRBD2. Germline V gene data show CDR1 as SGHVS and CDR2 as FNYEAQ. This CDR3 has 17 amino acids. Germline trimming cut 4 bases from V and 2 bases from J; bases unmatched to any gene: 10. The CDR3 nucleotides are TGTGCCAGCAGCTCCCCTGAGCTAGCGGCTAACACCGGGGAGCTGTTTTTT. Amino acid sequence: CASSSPELAANTGELFF. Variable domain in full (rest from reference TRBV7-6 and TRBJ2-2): GAGVSQSPRYKVTKRGQDVALRCDPISGHVSLYWYRQALGQGPEFLTYFNYEAQQDKSGLPNDRFSAERPEGSISTLTIQRTEQRDSAMYRCASSSPELAANTGELFFGEGSRLTVL.

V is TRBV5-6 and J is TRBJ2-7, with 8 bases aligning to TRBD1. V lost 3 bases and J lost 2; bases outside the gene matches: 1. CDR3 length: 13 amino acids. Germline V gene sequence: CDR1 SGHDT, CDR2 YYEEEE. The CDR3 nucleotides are TGTGCCAGCAGCTCGGACAGGGCCTACGAGCAGTACTTC. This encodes CASSSDRAYEQYF.

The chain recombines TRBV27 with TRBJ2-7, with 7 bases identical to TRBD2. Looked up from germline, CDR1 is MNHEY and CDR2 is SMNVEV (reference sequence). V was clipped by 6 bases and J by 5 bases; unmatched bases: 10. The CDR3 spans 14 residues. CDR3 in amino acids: CASSPSLANNEQYF. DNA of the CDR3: TGTGCCAGCAGCCCTTCACTAGCGAACAACGAGCAGTACTTC.

This CDR3 is CASSFQVDEQFF. For the CDR3, the DNA is TGTGCCAGCAGCTTTCAGGTCGATGAGCAGTTCTTC. This rearrangement joins TRBV7-9 to TRBJ2-1, with D uncertain. Germline V gene data show CDR1 as SEHNR and CDR2 as FQNEAQ (reference sequence). V dropped 3 bases and J dropped 8 bases, with 8 bases sitting between them. The CDR3 is 12 residues long.

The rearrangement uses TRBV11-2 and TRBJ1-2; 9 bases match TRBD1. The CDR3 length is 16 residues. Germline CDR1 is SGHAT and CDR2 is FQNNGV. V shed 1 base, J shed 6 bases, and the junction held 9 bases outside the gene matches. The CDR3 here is CASSLAQDRGLHGYTF. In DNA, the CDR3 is TGTGCCAGCAGCTTAGCCCAGGACAGGGGCCTTCATGGCTACACCTTC.

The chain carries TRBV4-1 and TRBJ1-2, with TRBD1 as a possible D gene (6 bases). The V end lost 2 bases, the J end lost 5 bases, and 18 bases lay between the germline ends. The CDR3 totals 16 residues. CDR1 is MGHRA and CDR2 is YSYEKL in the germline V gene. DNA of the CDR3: TGCGCCAGCAGCCAACTAACAGGGTCCGGATCTTATGGCTACACCTTC. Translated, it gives CASSQLTGSGSYGYTF.

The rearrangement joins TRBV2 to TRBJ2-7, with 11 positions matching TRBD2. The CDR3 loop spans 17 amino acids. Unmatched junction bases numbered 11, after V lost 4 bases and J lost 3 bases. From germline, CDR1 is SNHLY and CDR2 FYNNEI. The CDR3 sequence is CASSVAAGTSGNYEQYF. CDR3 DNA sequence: TGTGCCAGCAGTGTAGCGGCCGGGACTAGCGGCAACTACGAGCAGTACTTC.

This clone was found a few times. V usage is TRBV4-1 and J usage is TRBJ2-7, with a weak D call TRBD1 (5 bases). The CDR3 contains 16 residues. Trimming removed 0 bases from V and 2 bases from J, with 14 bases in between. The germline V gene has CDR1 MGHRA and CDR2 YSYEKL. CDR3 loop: CASSQDGQGFTYEQYF. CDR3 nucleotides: TGCGCCAGCAGCCAAGATGGGCAGGGATTCACCTACGAGCAGTACTTC.

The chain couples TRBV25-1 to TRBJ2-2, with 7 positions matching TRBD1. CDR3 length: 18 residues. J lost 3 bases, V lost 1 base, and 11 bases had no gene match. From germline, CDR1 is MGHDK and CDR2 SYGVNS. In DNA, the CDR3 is TGTGCCAGCAGTGAATTGTCATCTGGACAGGCCTACACCGGGGAGCTGTTTTTT. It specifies CASSELSSGQAYTGELFF.

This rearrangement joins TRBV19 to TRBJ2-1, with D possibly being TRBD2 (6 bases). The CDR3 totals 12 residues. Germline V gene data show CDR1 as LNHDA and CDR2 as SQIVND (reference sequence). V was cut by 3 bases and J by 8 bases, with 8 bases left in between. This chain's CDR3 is CASSMTSYEQFF. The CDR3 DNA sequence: TGTGCCAGTAGTATGACTAGTTATGAGCAGTTCTTC. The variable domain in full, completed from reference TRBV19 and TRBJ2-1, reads DGGITQSPKYLFRKEGQNVTLSCEQNLNHDAMYWYRQDPGQGLRLIYYSQIVNDFQKGDIAEGYSVSREKKESFPLTVTSAQKNPTAFYLCASSMTSYEQFFGPGTRLTVL.

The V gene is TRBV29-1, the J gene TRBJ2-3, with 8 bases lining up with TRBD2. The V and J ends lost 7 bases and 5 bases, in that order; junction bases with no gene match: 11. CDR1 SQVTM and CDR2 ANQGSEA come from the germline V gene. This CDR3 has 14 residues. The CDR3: CSAYPAGVLDTQYF. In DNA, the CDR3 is TGCAGCGCCTACCCAGCGGGAGTCCTAGATACGCAGTATTTT.

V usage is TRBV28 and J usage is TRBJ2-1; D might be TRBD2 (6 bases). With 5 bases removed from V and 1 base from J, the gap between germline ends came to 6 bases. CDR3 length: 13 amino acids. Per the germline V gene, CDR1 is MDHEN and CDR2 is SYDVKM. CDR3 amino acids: CASSGGSYNEQFF. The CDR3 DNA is TGTGCCAGCAGTGGGGGGTCCTACAATGAGCAGTTCTTC.